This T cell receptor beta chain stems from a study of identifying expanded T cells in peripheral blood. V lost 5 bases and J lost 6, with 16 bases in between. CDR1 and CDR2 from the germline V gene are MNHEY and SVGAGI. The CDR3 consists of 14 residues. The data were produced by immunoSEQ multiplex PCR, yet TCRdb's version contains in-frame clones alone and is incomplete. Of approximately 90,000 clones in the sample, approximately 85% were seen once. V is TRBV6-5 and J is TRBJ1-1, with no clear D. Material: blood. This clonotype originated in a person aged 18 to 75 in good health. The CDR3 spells CASSPTTGRPEAFF. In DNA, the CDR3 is TGTGCCAGCAGTCCTACGACCGGCCGACCTGAAGCTTTCTTT.